The 30 T cell receptor beta chains below all came from one sample that was sequenced in a study of post-analysis software for immune sequencing data. Study conclusions and caveats: Relative to controls, patients had 5 or 6 TRBV segments at higher frequency, with TRBV5-6, TRBV5-1 and TRBV20-1 among these.

Presence of unique molecular identifiers characterized the TCR beta cDNA libraries. From the PCR reads, TCRdb called clonotypes with MiXCR, one entry per CDR3 protein. The table records some 700,000 distinct CDR3 sequences, roughly three fifths of them present only once. Their cognate antigens are unknown. Material: blood. The origin of the receptors is a girl aged 2-10 years with multiple sclerosis.

The rearrangement links TRBV12-3 or TRBV12-4 to TRBJ2-1, with D unresolved. The V gene lost 8 bases and the J gene lost 10 bases, with 9 bases spanning the gap. CDR3 length equals 10 residues. This chain's CDR3 is CASAQSEQFF. CDR3 sequence (DNA): TGTGCCAGCGCCCAATCCGAGCAGTTCTTC.

This chain uses TRBV6-2 or TRBV6-3 with TRBJ1-1; D is unclear. V shed 6 bases and J shed 7 bases, with 15 bases lying between them. Per the germline V gene, CDR1 is MNHEY and CDR2 is SVGEGT. The CDR3 covers 13 residues. CDR3 sequence (DNA): TGTGCCAGCAGCCCTCGGGCGGAGGGTGAAGCTTTCTTT. This gives the protein CASSPRAEGEAFF.

The rearrangement joins TRBV5-6 to TRBJ1-2; TRBD1 agrees at 8 bases. Germline loops: CDR1 SGHDT, CDR2 YYEEEE. CDR3 length: 11 amino acids. Germline trimming cut 5 bases from V and 12 bases from J; bases unmatched to any gene: 6. The CDR3 DNA reads as TGTGCCAGCAGTGGGACAGGTCTGGACACCTTC. It translates to CASSGTGLDTF.

This clonotype was found once. The CDR3, as DNA: TGCGCCAGCAGTTCGGCGGGGGGAAGCACAGATACGCAGTATTTT. It encodes CASSSAGGSTDTQYF. The chain has TRBV10-2 and TRBJ2-3; 8 positions agree with TRBD2. CDR3 size: 15 residues. V dropped 5 bases and J dropped 0; count of bases not matched to a gene: 4. Germline lookup yields CDR1 WSHSY and CDR2 SAAADI.

This clonotype has only one observation. J is TRBJ2-1 and V is TRBV11-2; D may be TRBD2 (5 bases). The CDR3 totals 14 residues. The germline V and J ends were trimmed by 3 bases and 6 bases, with 12 bases remaining between them. Per germline, CDR1 SGHAT and CDR2 FQNNGV. The CDR3 DNA sequence: TGTGCCAGCAGCTTTGCACTAGAGGGCAATGAGCAGTTCTTC. Its protein is CASSFALEGNEQFF.

This clonotype turned up a few times. This chain links TRBV3-1 with TRBJ1-1; D is uncertain. V lost 6 bases and J 1 base, leaving 9 bases between the germline ends. The CDR3 is made up of 13 amino acids. The germline V gene encodes CDR1 LGHDT and CDR2 YNNKEL (reference sequence). CDR3 residues: CASSFTENTEAFF. The DNA of the CDR3 is TGTGCCAGCAGTTTTACAGAGAACACTGAAGCTTTCTTT.

This rearrangement joins TRBV20-1 to TRBJ2-4, with D perhaps TRBD2 (7 bases). This CDR3 contains 15 residues. Trimming left V 1 base short and J 0 bases short, with 10 bases between. Germline lookup yields CDR1 DFQATT and CDR2 SNEGSKA (reference sequence). Here the CDR3 DNA reads TGCAGTGCTAGAGGGGGGGGCCTAGCCAAAAACATTCAGTACTTC. Amino acid sequence: CSARGGGLAKNIQYF.

This clonotype was seen only a few times. This chain connects TRBV7-2 to TRBJ2-1; D is unresolved. Germline V gene sequence: CDR1 SGHTA, CDR2 FQGNSA. Trimming removed 1 base at V and 6 bases at J, with 10 bases between. The CDR3 contains 14 residues. Written as DNA, the CDR3 is TGTGCCAGCAGCTTAGTTGGAGAAGGCAATGAGCAGTTCTTC. This translates into CASSLVGEGNEQFF.

In regard to this clonotype: At one end, the junction sequence differs from germline, possibly due to a read error. The chain combines TRBV12-3 or TRBV12-4 with TRBJ2-1; D not certain. The CDR3 runs 12 residues. For the CDR3, the DNA is TGTGCCAGCGGGAACTCCTACATTGAGCAGTTCTTC. Its protein is CASGNSYIEQFF.

Only a few counts were recorded for this clonotype. A clone one base away is much larger, so this may be a read error. The rearrangement links TRBV6-5 to TRBJ1-1; no definite D call. The CDR3 is 14 residues long. CDR1 and CDR2 from the germline V gene are MNHEY and SVGAGI. Trimming removed 6 bases at V and 1 base at J, with 12 bases between. As DNA, the CDR3 is TGTGCCAGCAGCTGTACGTCTCGGAACACTGAAGCTTTCTTT. It specifies CASSCTSRNTEAFF.

This clonotype came up once. The chain uses TRBV5-6 and TRBJ2-1; 14 bases align to TRBD2. Trimming took 4 bases from V and 8 from J; bases not matched to a gene: 5. The CDR3 contains 15 residues. Germline CDR1 SGHDT, CDR2 YYEEEE. The CDR3 bases are TGTGCCAGCAGCATACCGGGACTAGCGGGAGATGAGCAGTTCTTC. It codes for CASSIPGLAGDEQFF.

The rearrangement joins TRBV5-1 to TRBJ2-3; TRBD1 matches 7 bases. CDR3 length equals 14 residues. J was trimmed by 4 bases and V by 4 bases; bases with no gene match: 6. Germline CDR1 and CDR2: SGHRS and YFSETQ. The CDR3 DNA is TGCGCCAGCAGCCAGACAGGGTTGTCAGATACGCAGTATTTT. Protein product: CASSQTGLSDTQYF.

This clonotype has only a few counts. The J gene is TRBJ2-5, the V gene TRBV7-9; 10 nucleotides line up with TRBD2. With V trimmed by 5 bases and J by 2 bases, 5 bases remained unmatched. The CDR3 length is 15 residues. CDR1 is SEHNR, CDR2 FQNEAQ, per germline (reference sequence). Here the CDR3 reads CASSPGLAEQETQYF. The CDR3 DNA is TGTGCCAGCAGCCCTGGACTAGCGGAGCAAGAGACCCAGTACTTC.

The V call is TRBV6-2 or TRBV6-3, the J call TRBJ2-6; D may be TRBD2 (6 bases). The CDR3 consists of 18 residues. Trimming cost V 2 bases and J 0 bases, with 14 bases left between them. Germline CDR1 reads MNHEY; CDR2 reads SVGEGT. The CDR3 sequence is CASSYRRGRDSGANVLTF. CDR3 DNA sequence: TGTGCCAGCAGTTACCGGAGGGGCAGGGACTCTGGGGCCAACGTCCTGACTTTC.

The genes are TRBV6-6 and TRBJ1-2; 8 nucleotides line up with TRBD1. V lost 4 bases to trimming and J lost 4 bases; unmatched junction nucleotides: 8. The CDR3 runs 15 residues. The V gene's germline CDR1 is MNHNY and CDR2 SVGAGI (reference sequence). CDR3 bases: TGTGCCAGCAGTTTCGAGACAGGGGCCACCTATGGCTACACCTTC. Its translation is CASSFETGATYGYTF.

The chain joins TRBV5-1 to TRBJ2-2; D perhaps matches TRBD2 (6 bases). V was pared by 4 bases and J by 6 bases, with 16 bases between. Germline assignment: CDR1 SGHRS and CDR2 YFSETQ. The CDR3 is made up of 15 amino acids. The CDR3: CASSPGLSAAGELFF. The CDR3 coding sequence is TGCGCCAGCAGCCCGGGACTCAGTGCTGCCGGGGAGCTGTTTTTT.

This clonotype was recorded a few times. The CDR3 bases are TGTGCCAGCAGCCCAACGTTGGGTGACAATGCAGATACGCAGTATTTT. The encoded protein is CASSPTLGDNADTQYF. The rearrangement links TRBV3-1 to TRBJ2-3; D uncertain. This CDR3 has 16 residues. Germline V gene data show CDR1 as LGHDT and CDR2 as YNNKEL (reference sequence). V was trimmed by 4 bases and J by 4 bases, leaving 18 bases between them.

This clonotype was found a few times. The junction departs from the called germline gene at one end, perhaps through a read error. V is TRBV29-1 and J is TRBJ2-5; 14 nucleotides agree with TRBD2. Germline V lookup: CDR1 SQVTM, CDR2 ANQGSEA. The CDR3 loop spans 17 amino acids. CDR3 coding DNA: TGTAGCGTTAGCTCGGGACTAGCGGGAGCTCCCATCGGGACCCAGTACTTC. This gives the protein CSVSSGLAGAPIGTQYF.

This clonotype has just one count. V gene TRBV10-1 combines with J gene TRBJ2-1; D remains ambiguous. The germline CDR1 and CDR2 sequences are WNHNN and SYGVQD (reference sequence). The CDR3 has 16 residues. Trimming removed 1 base at V and 4 bases at J, with 14 bases between. Written as DNA, the CDR3 is TGCGCCAGCAGTGAGTTTATGACTGGGGAATACAATGAGCAGTTCTTC. Residues: CASSEFMTGEYNEQFF.

V and J are TRBV6-5 and TRBJ1-1; D uncertain. CDR1 and CDR2 from the germline V gene are MNHEY and SVGAGI. This CDR3 has 14 amino acids. V gave up 2 bases and J gave up 7 bases, with 14 bases separating them. In nucleotides, the CDR3 is TGTGCCAGCAGTTACGGGATCACGCGCGGTGAAGCTTTCTTT. It encodes CASSYGITRGEAFF.

This chain joins TRBV4-1 and TRBJ2-4; 8 bases map to TRBD2. CDR1 and CDR2 (germline): MGHRA, YSYEKL. V trimming: 1 base; J trimming: 3 bases; junction bases outside the gene matches: 11. The CDR3 runs 18 residues. CDR3 in amino acids: CASSQALGISGDKNIQYF. CDR3 nucleotide sequence: TGCGCCAGCAGCCAAGCGCTGGGGATTAGCGGGGACAAAAACATTCAGTACTTC.

The chain uses TRBV6-6 and TRBJ2-5; D is possibly TRBD2 (5 bases). V was trimmed by 10 bases and J by 9 bases, leaving 18 bases between them. The germline V gene encodes CDR1 MNHNY and CDR2 SVGAGI (reference sequence). The CDR3 length is 12 residues. The chain's CDR3 is CATGDYTEAQYF. The DNA for the CDR3 is TGTGCCACTGGAGACTACACTGAGGCCCAGTACTTC.

This clonotype was seen more than once but under ten times. The CDR3 reads CSARGAQRETQYF. The CDR3 coding sequence is TGCAGTGCCCGGGGGGCGCAACGGGAGACCCAGTACTTC. The rearrangement uses TRBV20-1 and TRBJ2-5, with TRBD2 as a possible D gene (7 bases). V was pared by 6 bases and J by 5 bases, with 16 bases between. There are 13 residues in the CDR3. Per the germline V gene, CDR1 is DFQATT and CDR2 is SNEGSKA (reference sequence).

Here the CDR3 DNA reads TGCGCCAGCAGCTTATTTCCCTTGAACACTGAAGCTTTCTTT. As protein: CASSLFPLNTEAFF. This sequence joins TRBV5-1 and TRBJ1-1, with D unclear. This CDR3 contains 14 residues. V lost 2 bases, J lost 0 bases, and 8 bases lay in between. Looked up from germline, CDR1 is SGHRS and CDR2 is YFSETQ.

This clonotype was detected a few times. This chain uses TRBV6-1 with TRBJ2-5, with D maybe TRBD1 (6 bases). V lost 6 bases and J 2 bases, leaving 16 bases between the germline ends. The V gene's germline CDR1 is MNHNS and CDR2 SASEGT. The length of the CDR3 is 15 residues. The CDR3 sequence is CASSYLRGEQETQYF. In nucleotides, the CDR3 is TGTGCCAGCAGCTACCTCAGGGGCGAGCAAGAGACCCAGTACTTC.

This clonotype was recorded a few times. The chain carries TRBV29-1 and TRBJ2-7; tentatively, D is TRBD1 or TRBD2 (6 bases each). The CDR3 runs 14 residues. Germline CDR1 and CDR2: SQVTM and ANQGSEA. The V end was cut by 1 base, the J end by 1 base, with 11 bases between. The CDR3 coding sequence is TGCAGCGTTGAAGGGGGGGCAGGATCCTACGAGCAGTACTTC. Translation: CSVEGGAGSYEQYF.

The chain combines TRBV18 with TRBJ2-1, with 9 bases fitting TRBD1. The CDR3 runs to 14 residues. Germline CDR1 KGHSH, CDR2 LQKENI. J gave up 8 bases and V 6 bases, and 8 bases lay outside the gene matches. CDR3: CASSPDRGDDEQFF. In nucleotides, the CDR3 is TGTGCCAGCTCGCCGGACAGGGGAGACGATGAGCAGTTCTTC.

CDR3 residues: CASSVGPGQGASSYNEQFF. The CDR3 DNA reads TGTGCCAGCAGCGTAGGTCCGGGACAGGGGGCCTCCTCCTACAATGAGCAGTTCTTC. The V and J genes are TRBV9 and TRBJ2-1, with 12 bases lining up with TRBD1. The CDR3 is made up of 19 amino acids. Unmatched junction bases numbered 7, after V lost 0 bases and J lost 0 bases. The V gene's germline CDR1 is SGDLS and CDR2 YYNGEE. The complete variable domain, with remaining parts taken from reference TRBV9 and TRBJ2-1, reads DSGVTQTPKHLITATGQRVTLRCSPRSGDLSVYWYQQSLDQGLQFLIQYYNGEERAKGNILERFSAQQFPDLHSELNLSSLELGDSALYFCASSVGPGQGASSYNEQFFGPGTRLTVL.

V usage is TRBV24-1 and J usage is TRBJ2-3; TRBD1 aligns across 9 bases. The CDR3 length is 15 residues. From germline, CDR1 is KGHDR and CDR2 SFDVKD. V dropped 6 bases and J dropped 9; count of bases not matched to a gene: 12. The CDR3 DNA sequence: TGTGCCACCAGTCGACCGGGACAGGGAGTACAGACGCAGTATTTT. Translation gives CATSRPGQGVQTQYF.

The J gene is TRBJ2-3, the V gene TRBV24-1; D may be TRBD1 or TRBD2 (5 bases each). Germline-derived CDR1 and CDR2 are KGHDR and SFDVKD. Trimming took 9 bases from V and 1 from J, leaving 16 bases between them. This CDR3 is built from 15 residues. The CDR3 sequence is CATGGFSAGTDTQYF. CDR3 bases: TGTGCCACCGGGGGTTTTAGCGCGGGCACAGATACGCAGTATTTT.